The 24 T cell receptor beta chains reported below all come from one sample, sequenced in a study of blood T cells in healthy people across ages. A second PCR of about 7 to 11 cycles used a sample-barcoded 5' primer and a J-beta primer mix. TCRdb re-called the 5' RACE reads through MiXCR, storing one row per CDR3 protein. The sample includes just under 750,000 distinct CDR3 sequences, 22% of them seen just once. Sequenced input: blood. These receptors all come from a man in his 70s in good health.

On this clonotype: Germline is not matched at one junction end, which may reflect a read error. V is TRBV12-3 or TRBV12-4 and J is TRBJ1-2, with D hard to call. The CDR3 is 10 residues long. The CDR3 bases are TGTGCCAGCAGTTTGGCCAGCCCTCGCTTC. This encodes CASSLASPRF.

This clonotype came up many times. The chain links TRBV10-3 to TRBJ2-3, with 9 bases identical to TRBD2. Germline values: CDR1 ENHRY, CDR2 SYGVKD. V lost 11 bases, J lost 0 bases, and 12 bases stayed unmatched. The CDR3 extends over 16 amino acids. CDR3 coding DNA: TGTGCCGTATCTAGTGCTAGCGGGGTTAGCACAGATACGCAGTATTTT. It specifies CAVSSASGVSTDTQYF.

The genes are TRBV20-1 and TRBJ2-7, with D possibly being TRBD2 (7 bases). Between the trimmed V and J ends, which lost 6 bases and 3 bases, there was a span of 15 bases. Germline values: CDR1 DFQATT, CDR2 SNEGSKA (reference sequence). The CDR3 runs 13 residues. The CDR3 coding sequence is TGCAGTGCGAGGGGGAGGGCCAGCTACGAGCAGTACGTC. This codes for CSARGRASYEQYV.

This clonotype was found a few times. V is TRBV6-4 and J is TRBJ2-1, with 11 positions matching TRBD2. The V and J ends lost 1 base and 7 bases, in that order; junction bases with no gene match: 6. Per germline, CDR1 MRHNA and CDR2 SNTAGT. CDR3 length: 16 amino acids. CDR3 loop: CASSDWGTSGTNEQFF. CDR3 nucleotides: TGTGCCAGCAGTGACTGGGGGACTAGCGGAACTAATGAGCAGTTCTTC.

The chain uses TRBV30 and TRBJ1-1, with D uncertain. Trimming took 2 bases from V and 3 from J, leaving 13 bases between them. The CDR3 is 14 residues long. CDR1 GTSNPN and CDR2 SVGIG come from the germline V gene (reference sequence). The CDR3 sequence: CAWSHPGVDTEAFF. The CDR3 coding sequence is TGTGCCTGGAGTCATCCCGGGGTTGACACTGAAGCTTTCTTT.

This rearrangement joins TRBV12-3 or TRBV12-4 to TRBJ2-1; D is undetermined. V lost 1 base and J lost 0, with 7 bases in between. The CDR3 runs 15 residues. The CDR3 spells CASSLEFRSYNEQFF. The CDR3, as DNA: TGTGCCAGCAGTTTAGAATTCCGCTCCTACAATGAGCAGTTCTTC.

This clonotype has a handful of counts. The V gene is TRBV2, the J gene TRBJ2-7; D unresolved. CDR1 and CDR2 (germline): SNHLY, FYNNEI. Between the trimmed V and J ends, which lost 4 bases and 1 base, there was a span of 11 bases. The CDR3 covers 14 residues. The CDR3 region is CASSAYLASYEQYF. CDR3 DNA: TGTGCCAGCAGTGCTTACCTCGCATCCTACGAGCAGTACTTC.

On this clonotype itself: One junction end does not reproduce the germline sequence, and a read error may be involved. This rearrangement joins TRBV20-1 to TRBJ1-2; TRBD1 matches at 7 bases. This CDR3 has 13 amino acids. CDR1 and CDR2 from the germline V gene are DFQATT and SNEGSKA (reference sequence). CDR3 nucleotides: TGCAGTGCTGACTCCGGGACAGAGTATGGCTGCACCTTC. This translates into CSADSGTEYGCTF.

This chain uses TRBV6-5 with TRBJ1-1; the D is unclear. The germline CDR1 and CDR2 sequences are MNHEY and SVGAGI. This CDR3 region has 13 residues. The V end was cut by 3 bases, the J end by 7 bases, with 12 bases between. CDR3: CASSYGQAVEAFF. CDR3 bases: TGTGCCAGCAGTTATGGTCAGGCGGTTGAAGCTTTCTTT.

The chain carries TRBV24-1 and TRBJ2-3, with 14 bases lining up with TRBD2. V shed 1 base, J shed 3 bases, and the junction held 8 bases outside the gene matches. Germline CDR1 is KGHDR and CDR2 is SFDVKD. There are 19 residues in the CDR3. The CDR3 DNA is TGTGCCACCAGTGATTTCGGGACTAGCGGGAGTAGTAGAACAGATACGCAGTATTTT. Residues: CATSDFGTSGSSRTDTQYF.

The chain joins TRBV11-2 to TRBJ2-7, with a weak D call TRBD1 (5 bases). The CDR3 consists of 11 residues. Per germline, CDR1 SGHAT and CDR2 FQNNGV. V was clipped by 5 bases and J by 8 bases, with 10 bases between them. CDR3 in DNA: TGTGCCAGCAGCCAGGGTTTACAGCAGTACGTC. As protein: CASSQGLQQYV.

Only a few counts were recorded for this clonotype. V and J are TRBV5-6 and TRBJ1-5, with unresolved D. The germline V gene encodes CDR1 SGHDT and CDR2 YYEEEE. The V and J ends lost 1 base and 7 bases respectively, with 12 bases between them. There are 14 residues in the CDR3. The CDR3 region is CASSLYGPTQPQHF. CDR3 sequence (DNA): TGTGCCAGCAGCTTGTATGGTCCCACCCAGCCCCAGCATTTT.

This clonotype was seen a handful of times. The chain has TRBV5-1 and TRBJ2-3; D is perhaps TRBD1 (5 bases). The germline V and J ends were trimmed by 0 bases and 4 bases, with 15 bases remaining between them. CDR3 size: 16 residues. Germline-derived CDR1 and CDR2 are SGHRS and YFSETQ. DNA for the CDR3: TGCGCCAGCAGCTTGGAGGGGCGAATGTCGGCAGATACGCAGTATTTT. Translating gives CASSLEGRMSADTQYF.

The rearrangement joins TRBV12-3 or TRBV12-4 to TRBJ2-3, with D unresolved. Trimming cost V 3 bases and J 2 bases, with 15 bases left between them. The CDR3 spans 16 residues. The CDR3 is CASSFGRTLSTDTQYF. The DNA of the CDR3 is TGTGCCAGCAGTTTTGGCCGCACCCTTTCCACAGATACGCAGTATTTT.

Only a few counts were recorded for this clonotype. The chain recombines TRBV5-1 with TRBJ2-5; D may be TRBD1 (6 bases). Judging by the DNA end, TRBJ2-1 fits better; the J call may be wrong. Germline lookup yields CDR1 SGHRS and CDR2 YFSETQ. The length of the CDR3 is 16 residues. CDR3 region: CASSLKTGHLVDEQFF. The CDR3 DNA reads TGCGCCAGCAGCTTGAAAACGGGACACTTGGTCGATGAGCAGTTCTTC.

This clonotype was picked up a small number of times. The genes are TRBV7-2 and TRBJ1-5; 8 bases agree with TRBD1. Germline V gene data show CDR1 as SGHTA and CDR2 as FQGNSA. Unmatched junction bases numbered 3, after V lost 1 base and J lost 4 bases. This CDR3 spans 15 amino acids. The CDR3 nucleotides are TGTGCCAGCAGCTTAGTGGGGACAGGAAATCAGCCCCAGCATTTT. Its translation is CASSLVGTGNQPQHF. Variable domain in full (rest from reference TRBV7-2 and TRBJ1-5): GAGVSQSPSNKVTEKGKDVELRCDPISGHTALYWYRQSLGQGLEFLIYFQGNSAPDKSGLPSDRFSAERTGGSVSTLTIQRTQQEDSAVYLCASSLVGTGNQPQHFGDGTRLSIL.

V gene TRBV24-1 combines with J gene TRBJ2-1; D is uncertain. This CDR3 region has 13 residues. CDR1 and CDR2 from the germline V gene are KGHDR and SFDVKD. V lost 2 bases to trimming and J lost 7 bases, with 8 bases between them. The CDR3 coding sequence is TGTGCCACCAGTGATTCTCACCTTAATGAGCAGTTCTTC. Its protein product is CATSDSHLNEQFF.

The gene calls are TRBV12-5 and TRBJ2-1; no clear D. The DNA end favors TRBJ2-5, so the J call may be wrong. The CDR3 is made up of 12 amino acids. The germline CDR1 and CDR2 sequences are LGHNT and FRNRAP. CDR3 protein: CASGPTKGTQYF. The CDR3 DNA reads TGTGCTAGTGGTCCTACGAAAGGGACCCAGTACTTC.

Comments on this clonotype: A much larger clone differs by one base, so this may be a read error. The V call is TRBV6-5, the J call TRBJ1-1; 7 positions agree with TRBD1. Germline CDR1 MNHEY, CDR2 SVGAGI. Trimming cost V 5 bases and J 4 bases; bases outside gene matches: 4. This CDR3 region has 13 residues. CDR3 DNA: TGTGCCAGCAGTCTCTACAGGGGCACTGAAGCTTTCTTT. As protein: CASSLYRGTEAFF.

The chain carries TRBV11-1 and TRBJ1-1, with a possible D match to TRBD1 (6 bases). CDR1 and CDR2 (germline): SGHAT, FQDESV (reference sequence). The CDR3 loop spans 15 amino acids. V lost 2 bases, J lost 8 bases, and 18 bases lay in between. The CDR3 loop is CASSLIGGGPREAFF. CDR3 coding DNA: TGTGCCAGCAGCTTAATTGGGGGGGGCCCGAGGGAAGCTTTCTTT.

The CDR3 nucleotides read TGTGCCAGCAGAACGGGACAGGGGAATCAGCCCCAGCATTTT. This codes for CASRTGQGNQPQHF. V usage is TRBV27 and J usage is TRBJ1-5; 10 bases fit TRBD1. J was trimmed by 4 bases and V by 6 bases; bases with no gene match: 3. The germline CDR1 and CDR2 sequences are MNHEY and SMNVEV (reference sequence). This CDR3 comprises 14 residues.

This clonotype was counted at least ten times. This sequence joins TRBV29-1 and TRBJ2-1; 8 positions agree with TRBD2. CDR3 size: 15 residues. CDR1 is SQVTM, CDR2 ANQGSEA, per germline. V was clipped by 7 bases and J by 7 bases; unmatched bases: 15. The CDR3 loop is CSALDSGDTRNEQFF. CDR3 DNA: TGCAGCGCCCTAGATAGCGGGGACACTCGTAATGAGCAGTTCTTC.

The chain has TRBV11-3 and TRBJ2-1, with TRBD2 matching 8 bases. The CDR3 has 13 residues. Per the germline V gene, CDR1 is SGHNT and CDR2 is YENEEA. The junction had 6 bases not matched to a gene; V was cut back by 1 base and J by 13 bases. The CDR3 DNA is TGTGCCAGCAGCTTAGTCTCGGGGGGGCCCCAGTTCTTC. Translated: CASSLVSGGPQFF.

This clonotype was picked up many times. This chain joins TRBV2 and TRBJ1-5; no clear D gene. Germline loops: CDR1 SNHLY, CDR2 FYNNEI. The CDR3 loop spans 15 amino acids. V was clipped by 9 bases and J by 0 bases, with 15 bases between them. The CDR3 region is CASKQAVYSNQPQHF. In DNA form, the CDR3 reads TGTGCCAGTAAGCAAGCGGTTTATAGCAATCAGCCCCAGCATTTT.